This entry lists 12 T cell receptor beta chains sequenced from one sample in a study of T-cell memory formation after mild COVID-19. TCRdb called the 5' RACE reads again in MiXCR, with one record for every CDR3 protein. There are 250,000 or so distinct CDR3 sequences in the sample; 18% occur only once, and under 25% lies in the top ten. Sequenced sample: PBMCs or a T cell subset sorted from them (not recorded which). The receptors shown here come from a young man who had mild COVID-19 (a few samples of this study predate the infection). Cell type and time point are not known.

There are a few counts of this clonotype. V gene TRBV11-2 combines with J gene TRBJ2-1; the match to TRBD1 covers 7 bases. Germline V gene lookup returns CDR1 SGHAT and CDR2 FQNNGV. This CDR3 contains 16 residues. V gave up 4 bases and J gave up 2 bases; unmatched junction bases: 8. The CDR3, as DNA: TGTGCCAGCAGCTCCCGGACAGGAAAGACCTACAATGAGCAGTTCTTC. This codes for CASSSRTGKTYNEQFF.

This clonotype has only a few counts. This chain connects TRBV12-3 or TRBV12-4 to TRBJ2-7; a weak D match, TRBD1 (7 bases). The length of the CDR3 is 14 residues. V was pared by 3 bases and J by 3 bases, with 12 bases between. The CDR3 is CASSFGQGGYEQYF. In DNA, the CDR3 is TGTGCCAGCAGTTTCGGGCAGGGGGGCTACGAGCAGTACTTC.

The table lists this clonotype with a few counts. The CDR3 DNA reads as TGTGCCAGCAGAAGTAGCGGGGGGCTCCGAGGGACCCAGTACTTC. Translated: CASRSSGGLRGTQYF. The chain uses TRBV5-5 and TRBJ2-5; 10 bases agree with TRBD2. Germline V CDR1 and CDR2: SGHKS, YYEKEE (reference sequence). Trimming removed 5 bases from V and 7 bases from J; junction bases left unmatched: 11. The length of the CDR3 is 15 residues. The full variable domain, in which reference TRBV5-5 and TRBJ2-5 provide the parts outside the CDR3, is DAGVTQSPTHLIKTRGQQVTLRCSPISGHKSVSWYQQVLGQGPQFIFQYYEKEERGRGNFPDRFSARQFPNYSSELNVNALLLGDSALYLCASRSSGGLRGTQYFGPGTRLLVL.

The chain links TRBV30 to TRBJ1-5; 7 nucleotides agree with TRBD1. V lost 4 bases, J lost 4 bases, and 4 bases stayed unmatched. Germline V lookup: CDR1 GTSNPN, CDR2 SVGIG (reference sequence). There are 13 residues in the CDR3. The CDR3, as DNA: TGTGCCTGGACCTCGACAGGGAATCAGCCCCAGCATTTT. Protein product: CAWTSTGNQPQHF.

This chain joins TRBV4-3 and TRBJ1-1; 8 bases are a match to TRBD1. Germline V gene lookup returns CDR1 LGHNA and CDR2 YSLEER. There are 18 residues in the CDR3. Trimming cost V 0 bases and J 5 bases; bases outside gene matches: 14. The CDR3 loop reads CASSQDRGLGTGDTEAFF. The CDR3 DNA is TGCGCCAGCAGCCAAGATCGTGGCCTTGGGACAGGTGATACTGAAGCTTTCTTT.

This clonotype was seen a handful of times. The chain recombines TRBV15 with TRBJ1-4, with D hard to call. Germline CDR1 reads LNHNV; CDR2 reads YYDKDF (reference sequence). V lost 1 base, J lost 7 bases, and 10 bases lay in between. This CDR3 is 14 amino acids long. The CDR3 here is CATSRAEGSEKLFF. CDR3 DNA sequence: TGTGCCACCAGCAGAGCTGAGGGATCTGAAAAACTGTTTTTT.

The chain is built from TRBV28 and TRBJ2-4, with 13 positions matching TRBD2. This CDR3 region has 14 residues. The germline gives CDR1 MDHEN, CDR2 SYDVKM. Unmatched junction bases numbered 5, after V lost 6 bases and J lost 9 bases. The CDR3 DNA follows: TGTGCCAGCAGGAATGGACTAGCGGGGGTCATTCAGTACTTC. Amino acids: CASRNGLAGVIQYF.

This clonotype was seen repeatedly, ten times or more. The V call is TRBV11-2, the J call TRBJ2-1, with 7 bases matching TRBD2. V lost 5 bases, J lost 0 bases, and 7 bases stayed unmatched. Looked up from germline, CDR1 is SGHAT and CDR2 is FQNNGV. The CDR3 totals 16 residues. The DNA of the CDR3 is TGTGCCAGCAGCCTTAGCGGGTTCAGCTCCTACAATGAGCAGTTCTTC. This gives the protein CASSLSGFSSYNEQFF. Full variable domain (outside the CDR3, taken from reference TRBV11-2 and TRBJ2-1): EAGVAQSPRYKIIEKRQSVAFWCNPISGHATLYWYQQILGQGPKLLIQFQNNGVVDDSQLPKDRFSAERLKGVDSTLKIQPAKLEDSAVYLCASSLSGFSSYNEQFFGPGTRLTVL.

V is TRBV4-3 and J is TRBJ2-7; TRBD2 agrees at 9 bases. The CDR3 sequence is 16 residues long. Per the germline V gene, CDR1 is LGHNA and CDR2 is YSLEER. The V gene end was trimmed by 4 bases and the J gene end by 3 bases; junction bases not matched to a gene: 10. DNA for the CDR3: TGCGCCAGCAGCCGGGTTAGCGGGGGTATAAACTACGAGCAGTACTTC. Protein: CASSRVSGGINYEQYF.

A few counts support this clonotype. The CDR3 sequence is CASSKDRSEQYF. CDR3 bases: TGTGCCAGCAGCAAGGACAGGTCCGAGCAGTACTTC. This chain uses TRBV6-2 or TRBV6-3 with TRBJ2-7, with TRBD1 matching over 7 bases. The CDR3 totals 12 residues. CDR1 is MNHEY and CDR2 is SVGEGT in the germline V gene. The V segment lost 6 bases and the J segment 6 bases; nucleotides outside the gene matches: 5.

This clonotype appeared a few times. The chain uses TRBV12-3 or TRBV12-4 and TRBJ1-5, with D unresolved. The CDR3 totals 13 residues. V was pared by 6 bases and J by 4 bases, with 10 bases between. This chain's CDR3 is CASRDGGNQPQHF. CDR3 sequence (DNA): TGTGCCAGCAGGGACGGAGGGAATCAGCCCCAGCATTTT.

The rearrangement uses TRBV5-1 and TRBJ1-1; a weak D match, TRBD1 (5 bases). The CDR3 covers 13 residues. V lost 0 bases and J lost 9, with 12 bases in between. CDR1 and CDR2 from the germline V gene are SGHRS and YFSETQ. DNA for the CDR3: TGCGCCAGCAGCTTGGCGGGGACGGGGAAAGCTTTCTTT. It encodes CASSLAGTGKAFF.